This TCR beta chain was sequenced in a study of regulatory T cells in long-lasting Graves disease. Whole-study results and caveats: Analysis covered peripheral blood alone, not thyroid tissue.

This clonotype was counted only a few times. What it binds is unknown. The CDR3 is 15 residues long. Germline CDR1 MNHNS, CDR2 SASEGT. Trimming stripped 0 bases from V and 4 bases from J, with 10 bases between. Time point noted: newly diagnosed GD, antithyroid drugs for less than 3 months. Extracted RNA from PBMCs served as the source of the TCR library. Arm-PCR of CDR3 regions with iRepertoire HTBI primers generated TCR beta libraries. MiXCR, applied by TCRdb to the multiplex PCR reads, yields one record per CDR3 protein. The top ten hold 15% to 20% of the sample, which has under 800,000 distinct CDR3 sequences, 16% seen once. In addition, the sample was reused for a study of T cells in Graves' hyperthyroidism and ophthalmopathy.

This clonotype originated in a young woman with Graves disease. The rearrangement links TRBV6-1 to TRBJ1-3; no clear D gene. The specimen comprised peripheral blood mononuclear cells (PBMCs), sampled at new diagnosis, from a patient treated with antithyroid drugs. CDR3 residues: CASSEAPGLGNTIYF. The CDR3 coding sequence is TGTGCCAGCAGTGAAGCGCCGGGTCTCGGAAACACCATATATTTT.